Listed here are 8 T cell receptor beta chains from one sample, sequenced in a study of response to subunit inactivated influenza vaccine. TCRdb re-derived calls from the RT-PCR reads in MiXCR, one entry per CDR3 protein. The data hold approximately 500,000 distinct CDR3 sequences, with 14% observed a single time. The source material was PBMCs from blood, sampled 12 days after vaccination. The receptors come from a man aged 50 to 59 who received an inactivated influenza vaccine.

This clonotype was detected ten times or more. This chain joins TRBV12-3 or TRBV12-4 and TRBJ1-6; D not resolved. The CDR3 extends over 12 amino acids. Trimming pared 3 bases from V and 7 bases from J, leaving 4 bases between. CDR3 in amino acids: CASSFLNSPLHF. In DNA, the CDR3 is TGTGCCAGCAGTTTTTTAAATTCACCCCTCCACTTT.

This chain joins TRBV3-1 and TRBJ2-7, with a possible D match to TRBD1 (6 bases). V lost 3 bases, J lost 0 bases, and 12 bases lay in between. CDR1 LGHDT and CDR2 YNNKEL come from the germline V gene (reference sequence). The CDR3 loop spans 15 amino acids. The CDR3 region has the DNA TGTGCCAGCAGCCAGGCCCTGGGGGCCTCCTACGAGCAGTACTTC. It is translated as CASSQALGASYEQYF.

This clonotype was seen a handful of times. V gene TRBV12-3 or TRBV12-4 combines with J gene TRBJ1-5, with TRBD1 as a possible D gene (5 bases). The CDR3 is made up of 14 amino acids. Trimming took 3 bases from V and 1 from J, leaving 7 bases between them. As DNA, the CDR3 is TGTGCCAGCAGTTTGTGGGACAGCAATCAGCCCCAGCATTTT. Protein product: CASSLWDSNQPQHF.

This clonotype has a handful of counts. This sequence joins TRBV2 and TRBJ2-5; D is possibly TRBD2 (6 bases). The CDR3 has 16 amino acids. Germline V CDR1 and CDR2: SNHLY, FYNNEI. V gave up 6 bases and J gave up 3 bases, with 20 bases separating them. CDR3 protein: CASRHRLTSWEETQYF. The CDR3 coding sequence is TGTGCCAGCAGACATCGCCTCACTAGCTGGGAAGAGACCCAGTACTTC.

V is TRBV4-3 and J is TRBJ2-1; TRBD2 matches at 10 bases. In germline, CDR1 is LGHNA, CDR2 YSLEER. This CDR3 comprises 17 residues. V was clipped by 4 bases and J by 10 bases; unmatched bases: 16. The chain's CDR3 is CASSRNPSSGSFNEQFF. CDR3 in DNA: TGCGCCAGCAGCCGGAACCCCTCTAGCGGGAGTTTTAACGAGCAGTTCTTC.

The chain uses TRBV20-1 and TRBJ2-7; possibly TRBD1 for D (6 bases). The CDR3 totals 15 residues. Germline CDR1 and CDR2: DFQATT and SNEGSKA (reference sequence). With 0 bases removed from V and 3 bases from J, the gap between germline ends came to 15 bases. This chain's CDR3 is CSARDEWGQVYEQYF. The CDR3 DNA reads as TGCAGTGCTAGAGATGAGTGGGGGCAAGTCTACGAGCAGTACTTC.

This clonotype occurred a few times. The chain has TRBV28 and TRBJ2-5; TRBD2 is a possible D gene (5 bases). V was shortened by 9 bases and J by 2 bases, with 16 bases between the two germline ends. The CDR3 runs to 14 residues. Germline lookup yields CDR1 MDHEN and CDR2 SYDVKM. CDR3 loop: CASLERRRQETQYF. The CDR3 nucleotides read TGTGCCAGTCTCGAAAGGAGGAGGCAAGAGACCCAGTACTTC.

The chain uses TRBV6-1 and TRBJ2-1; 13 positions agree with TRBD2. The V and J ends lost 6 bases and 6 bases, in that order; junction bases with no gene match: 5. The CDR3 is 15 amino acids. CDR1 and CDR2 from the germline V gene are MNHNS and SASEGT. CDR3 sequence reads: CASRELAGGPNEQFF. CDR3 in DNA: TGTGCCAGCAGAGAACTAGCGGGAGGGCCCAATGAGCAGTTCTTC.